This record concerns one TCR beta chain sequence. Its antigen is still unknown. This specimen comes from a study of T cell responses to AZD1222 COVID-19 vaccine. As for the study in general: Analysis merged second doses at about 4 or about 12 weeks.

Here immunoSEQ multiplex PCR was the method, and the copy in TCRdb shows in-frame clones only, minus some. The sample holds fewer than 200,000 clones; 80% to 90% are singletons and the top ten take under 6.5%. General study results and limits: Recipients of two AZD1222 doses showed rising Spike-specific TCR breadth and depth. Reports say nearly half of spike-specific TCRs go after unmutated variant regions.

The CDR3 is 16 amino acids. V gave up 2 bases and J gave up 5 bases, with 16 bases separating them. The germline CDR1 and CDR2 sequences are MDHEN and SYDVKM. The clonotype originates from an adult in good health. The starting material was peripheral blood, obtained on day 0 of AZD1222 vaccination. The chain uses TRBV28 and TRBJ1-5; weak D call: TRBD1 (6 bases). The CDR3 reads CASSLGLKRGDQPQHF. The CDR3, as DNA: TGTGCCAGCAGTTTAGGACTTAAAAGGGGGGATCAGCCCCAGCATTTT. Full variable domain (outside the CDR3, taken from reference TRBV28 and TRBJ1-5): DVKVTQSSRYLVKRTGEKVFLECVQDMDHENMFWYRQDPGLGLRLIYFSYDVKMKEKGDIPEGYSVSREKKERFSLILESASTNQTSMYLCASSLGLKRGDQPQHFGDGTRLSIL.